A single sample is the source of the 26 T cell receptor beta chains below, sequenced in a study of CD8 T cells in ankylosing spondylitis. TCRdb independently ran MiXCR on the 5' RACE reads; one entry per CDR3 protein. The sample has roughly 230,000 distinct CDR3 sequences, under 12% seen once. The material sequenced was blood, either unsorted or a sorted T cell fraction (not recorded which). These receptors all stem from a male donor with ankylosing spondylitis or in good health (not recorded which).

This clonotype was detected a few times. The CDR3 here is CSLRTSGSTSTDTQYF. The CDR3 DNA reads TGCAGTCTTCGGACTAGCGGATCTACTAGCACAGATACGCAGTATTTT. The chain combines TRBV20-1 with TRBJ2-3, with 10 bases fitting TRBD2. The CDR3 contains 16 residues. V was clipped by 8 bases and J by 0 bases; unmatched bases: 11. Germline CDR1 reads DFQATT; CDR2 reads SNEGSKA (reference sequence).

The chain combines TRBV25-1 with TRBJ1-1; D not resolved. Deletions cut 8 bases from V and 2 bases from J, with 9 bases between. This CDR3 region has 12 residues. Germline V gene sequence: CDR1 MGHDK, CDR2 SYGVNS. The CDR3 region is CASQNLNTEAFF. In nucleotides, the CDR3 is TGTGCCAGCCAGAACCTAAACACTGAAGCTTTCTTT.

This clonotype was detected ten times or more. The genes are TRBV5-1 and TRBJ2-5; the match to TRBD1 covers 8 bases. Trimming took 5 bases from V and 5 from J; bases not matched to a gene: 8. CDR3 length equals 14 residues. Germline V CDR1 and CDR2: SGHRS, YFSETQ. As DNA, the CDR3 is TGCGCCAGCAGAAGCCAGGGGGCACGGGAGACCCAGTACTTC. This translates into CASRSQGARETQYF.

This clonotype was counted ten times or more. V gene TRBV12-3 or TRBV12-4 combines with J gene TRBJ2-1; D ambiguous. The V gene lost 3 bases and the J gene lost 6 bases, with 6 bases spanning the gap. CDR3 length: 12 amino acids. CDR3: CASSFLGNEQFF. The CDR3 DNA is TGTGCCAGCAGTTTTTTAGGCAATGAGCAGTTCTTC.

This clonotype appeared many times. This chain connects TRBV12-3 or TRBV12-4 to TRBJ2-3; 9 bases map to TRBD2. The CDR3 has 14 amino acids. After removal of 3 bases from V and 7 bases from J, the junction contained 5 bases not matched to a gene. This CDR3 reads CASSFQRGVNTQYF. In DNA, the CDR3 is TGTGCCAGCAGTTTCCAGCGGGGGGTCAATACGCAGTATTTT.

This clonotype was recorded many times. Written as DNA, the CDR3 is TGTGCCAGCAGCCAAGAGCGGGAGTTCCCAGAGACCCAGTACTTC. Translated, it gives CASSQEREFPETQYF. This sequence joins TRBV3-1 and TRBJ2-5, with 7 positions matching TRBD2. Germline V lookup: CDR1 LGHDT, CDR2 YNNKEL (reference sequence). The V segment lost 0 bases and the J segment 4 bases; nucleotides outside the gene matches: 5. This CDR3 region has 15 residues.

This clonotype has a count of ten or more. The genes are TRBV12-3 or TRBV12-4 and TRBJ2-1; TRBD2 might be the D (5 bases). Trimming removed 8 bases at V and 8 bases at J, with 19 bases between. This CDR3 has 14 residues. CDR3 loop: CASAPGTSRHEQFF. The CDR3, as DNA: TGTGCCAGCGCACCAGGAACTAGTCGGCATGAGCAGTTCTTC.

This clonotype was observed a handful of times. The rearrangement links TRBV7-2 to TRBJ2-5; 8 bases map to TRBD2. The CDR3 covers 15 residues. CDR1 is SGHTA and CDR2 is FQGNSA in the germline V gene. V shed 6 bases, J shed 6 bases, and the junction held 12 bases outside the gene matches. The CDR3 nucleotides read TGTGCCAGCAGTTTCTTTTGGAGCGGGAGTCAGACCCAGTACTTC. Protein: CASSFFWSGSQTQYF. The full variable domain, its missing parts supplied by reference TRBV7-2 and TRBJ2-5, is GAGVSQSPSNKVTEKGKDVELRCDPISGHTALYWYRQSLGQGLEFLIYFQGNSAPDKSGLPSDRFSAERTGGSVSTLTIQRTQQEDSAVYLCASSFFWSGSQTQYFGPGTRLLVL.

This clonotype was detected ten times or more. J is TRBJ2-1 and V is TRBV10-3, with 11 bases that match TRBD2. The V segment lost 10 bases and the J segment 7 bases; nucleotides outside the gene matches: 9. CDR1 ENHRY and CDR2 SYGVKD come from the germline V gene. CDR3 size: 14 residues. CDR3: CATQLAGVGNEQFF. The CDR3 DNA reads TGTGCCACCCAACTAGCGGGAGTAGGTAATGAGCAGTTCTTC.

At least ten counts were recorded for this clonotype. This chain connects TRBV5-1 to TRBJ1-2; TRBD1 is a possible D gene (5 bases). The CDR3 consists of 13 residues. Germline lookup yields CDR1 SGHRS and CDR2 YFSETQ. With 0 bases removed from V and 6 bases from J, the gap between germline ends came to 9 bases. The CDR3 DNA sequence: TGCGCCAGCAGCTTGGAAACAGGACATGGCTACACCTTC. It translates to CASSLETGHGYTF.

This clonotype appeared many times. V usage is TRBV12-3 or TRBV12-4 and J usage is TRBJ2-1; TRBD1 matches at 8 bases. With V trimmed by 1 base and J by 5 bases, 4 bases remained unmatched. CDR3 length: 15 amino acids. CDR3 residues: CASSLVGQENNEQFF. The CDR3 DNA is TGTGCCAGCAGTTTAGTGGGACAGGAGAACAATGAGCAGTTCTTC.

This clonotype was observed many times. The chain combines TRBV15 with TRBJ2-1; D gene uncertain. This CDR3 contains 15 residues. Trimming shortened V by 0 bases and J by 0 bases, and 6 bases separated the two germline ends. The V gene's germline CDR1 is LNHNV and CDR2 YYDKDF (reference sequence). The CDR3 DNA reads as TGTGCCACCAGCAGAGATACCAGCTCCTACAATGAGCAGTTCTTC. This gives the protein CATSRDTSSYNEQFF.

This clonotype was detected ten times or more. The chain couples TRBV4-1 to TRBJ2-1, with D possibly being TRBD2 (5 bases). CDR3 length equals 16 residues. Deletions cut 3 bases from V and 9 bases from J, with 21 bases between. Per germline, CDR1 MGHRA and CDR2 YSYEKL. For the CDR3, the DNA is TGCGCCAGCAGCCACGACTTCCTAGCCGCCGCGGGTGAGCAGTTCTTC. This sequence encodes CASSHDFLAAAGEQFF.

This clonotype was detected a few times. The V gene is TRBV11-2, the J gene TRBJ2-5; the match to TRBD1 covers 7 bases. The CDR3 extends over 18 amino acids. The germline gives CDR1 SGHAT, CDR2 FQNNGV. V lost 2 bases and J lost 0; bases outside the gene matches: 12. Written as DNA, the CDR3 is TGTGCCAGCAGCTTATCCCGGGATTTACAGGGGAACCAAGAGACCCAGTACTTC. It encodes CASSLSRDLQGNQETQYF.

This clonotype was picked up many times. In DNA, the CDR3 is TGTGCCAGCAGCCCGACTAGCGTCTACAATGAGCAGTTCTTC. Translating it yields CASSPTSVYNEQFF. The rearrangement links TRBV14 to TRBJ2-1, with 8 bases fitting TRBD2. Unmatched junction bases numbered 2, after V lost 4 bases and J lost 3 bases. This CDR3 spans 14 amino acids. Germline CDR1 SGHDN, CDR2 FVKESK.

In its sample, this clonotype was seen many times. The gene calls are TRBV5-1 and TRBJ2-7, with 11 bases lining up with TRBD2. There are 13 residues in the CDR3. Germline loops: CDR1 SGHRS, CDR2 YFSETQ. V lost 7 bases to trimming and J lost 5 bases; unmatched junction nucleotides: 5. The CDR3 DNA reads as TGCGCCAGCCCCCGACTAGCGGGAAACGAGCAGTACTTC. It specifies CASPRLAGNEQYF.

The DNA of the CDR3 is TGCAGTGCTAGAAAAGGTTTGGGCGGTGATCAGCCCCAGCATTTT. Its translation: CSARKGLGGDQPQHF. The chain couples TRBV20-1 to TRBJ1-5; unclear D gene. CDR1 and CDR2 (germline): DFQATT, SNEGSKA (reference sequence). This CDR3 region has 15 residues. Trimming cost V 2 bases and J 5 bases, with 16 bases left between them.

This clonotype came up many times. The rearrangement joins TRBV25-1 to TRBJ2-3, with a possible D match to TRBD2 (6 bases). Trimming shortened V by 7 bases and J by 4 bases, and 15 bases separated the two germline ends. CDR3 length: 14 amino acids. Germline CDR1 is MGHDK and CDR2 is SYGVNS. The DNA for the CDR3 is TGTGCCAGCATTGATGCGGAGGGTTCAGATACGCAGTATTTT. It translates to CASIDAEGSDTQYF.

This clonotype came up many times. The rearrangement links TRBV7-2 to TRBJ2-2; 12 nucleotides agree with TRBD2. Trimming took 2 bases from V and 14 from J; bases not matched to a gene: 9. CDR3 length equals 15 residues. CDR1 is SGHTA, CDR2 FQGNSA, per germline. CDR3 residues: CASSLRASGGAGLFF. The CDR3 nucleotides are TGTGCCAGCAGCTTAAGGGCTAGCGGGGGGGCTGGACTGTTTTTT. Together with reference TRBV7-2 and TRBJ2-2, the CDR3 gives the full variable domain: GAGVSQSPSNKVTEKGKDVELRCDPISGHTALYWYRQSLGQGLEFLIYFQGNSAPDKSGLPSDRFSAERTGGSVSTLTIQRTQQEDSAVYLCASSLRASGGAGLFFGEGSRLTVL.

This clonotype was detected a few times. The chain recombines TRBV6-1 with TRBJ2-6; D ambiguous. This CDR3 region has 14 residues. Between the trimmed V and J ends, which lost 3 bases and 0 bases, there was a span of 3 bases. Per germline, CDR1 MNHNS and CDR2 SASEGT. The CDR3 coding sequence is TGTGCCAGCAGTGACAACTCTGGGGCCAACGTCCTGACTTTC. It translates to CASSDNSGANVLTF.

This clonotype was counted at least ten times. This chain links TRBV20-1 with TRBJ1-1; tentative D call: TRBD1 (5 bases). The CDR3 length is 15 residues. Germline loops: CDR1 DFQATT, CDR2 SNEGSKA (reference sequence). The ends were cut back, 5 bases at V and 0 bases at J, with 16 bases in the middle. Written as DNA, the CDR3 is TGCAGTGCTCCTCGGGCAGGGACCTTGAACACTGAAGCTTTCTTT. Its translation is CSAPRAGTLNTEAFF.

On this clonotype itself: Sequence at one end of the junction differs from germline and may be a read error. The chain is built from TRBV12-3 or TRBV12-4 and TRBJ2-7; TRBD1 matches at 9 bases. This CDR3 spans 15 amino acids. In DNA, the CDR3 is TGTGCCAACAGTCCTACCGGGACAGGGATAGGCGAGCAGTACTTC. This sequence encodes CANSPTGTGIGEQYF.

The J gene is TRBJ2-7, the V gene TRBV29-1, with TRBD2 identical over 7 bases. The ends lost 4 bases at V and 2 bases at J; junction bases unmatched: 8. This CDR3 spans 14 amino acids. Per the germline V gene, CDR1 is SQVTM and CDR2 is ANQGSEA. The CDR3 protein is CSVARPGGAYEQYF. The CDR3 nucleotides are TGCAGCGTTGCTAGGCCGGGGGGAGCCTACGAGCAGTACTTC.

This clonotype was recorded many times. The CDR3 DNA is TGTGCCAGCAGCTTGGACGGTCTCTACACTGAAGCTTTCTTT. It translates to CASSLDGLYTEAFF. J is TRBJ1-1 and V is TRBV7-2; D gene uncertain. Trimming removed 3 bases at V and 3 bases at J, with 11 bases between. This CDR3 is built from 14 residues. Germline loops: CDR1 SGHTA, CDR2 FQGNSA.

V is TRBV12-3 or TRBV12-4 and J is TRBJ2-7; tentative D call: TRBD1 (5 bases). V gave up 1 base and J gave up 2 bases, with 9 bases separating them. This CDR3 spans 14 amino acids. The CDR3 loop reads CASSLEGPAYEQYF. The CDR3 region has the DNA TGTGCCAGCAGTTTAGAGGGGCCGGCCTACGAGCAGTACTTC.

This clonotype was seen repeatedly, ten times or more. The CDR3 spells CASSLGDSGSRNEQFF. The CDR3 DNA sequence: TGTGCCAGCAGTCTAGGTGACAGCGGGAGTCGAAATGAGCAGTTCTTC. The rearrangement uses TRBV12-3 or TRBV12-4 and TRBJ2-1, with 8 bases aligning to TRBD2. The CDR3 is 16 amino acids. The V gene end was trimmed by 5 bases and the J gene end by 7 bases; junction bases not matched to a gene: 13.